This T cell receptor beta chain stems from a study of vaccination effects on CD4 cells after COVID-19. For the study at large: Each culture well received a few million PBMC. These cells were then cultured in IMDM with about 10 IU/ml IL-2 and around 9.6 ug/ml peptides. Study-wide findings and caveats: Missing from the study were early post-infection timepoints, and its convalescent patients were few. Most post-vaccine spike-reactive clones in convalescents were new, not infection-derived.

The method was immunoSEQ multiplex PCR; TCRdb's version includes in-frame clones alone and lacks a portion of them. In the table there are more than 60,000 clones, approximately 72% of which are singletons. It was after 10 days of culture that CD4+ T cells were isolated. IL-2 medium was substituted for half the medium on days 3 and 7. Comment on this clone: Antigen: not known.

The CDR3 runs to 13 residues. V was cut by 5 bases and J by 2 bases, with 7 bases left in between. Germline CDR1 MNHNS, CDR2 SASEGT. The chain couples TRBV6-1 to TRBJ1-3; D is ambiguous. Sequenced material: CD4+ T cells from PBMCs cultured without peptide, taken before COVID-19 vaccination. The sequence derives from a human donor who had a prior SARS-CoV-2 infection. In nucleotides, the CDR3 is TGTGCCAGCAGTCCCGCCCCTGGAAACACCATATATTTT. This encodes CASSPAPGNTIYF.